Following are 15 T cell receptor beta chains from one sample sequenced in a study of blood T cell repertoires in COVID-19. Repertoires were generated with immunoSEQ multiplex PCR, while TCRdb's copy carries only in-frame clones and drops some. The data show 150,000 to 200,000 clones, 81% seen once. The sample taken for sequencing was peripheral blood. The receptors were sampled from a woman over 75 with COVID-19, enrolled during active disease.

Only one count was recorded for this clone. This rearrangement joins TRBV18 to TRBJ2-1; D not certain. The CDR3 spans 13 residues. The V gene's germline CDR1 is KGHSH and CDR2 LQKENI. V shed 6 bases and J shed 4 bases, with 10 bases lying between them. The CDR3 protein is CASSSSGYNEQFF. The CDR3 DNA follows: TGTGCCAGCTCTTCTTCCGGGTACAATGAGCAGTTCTTC.

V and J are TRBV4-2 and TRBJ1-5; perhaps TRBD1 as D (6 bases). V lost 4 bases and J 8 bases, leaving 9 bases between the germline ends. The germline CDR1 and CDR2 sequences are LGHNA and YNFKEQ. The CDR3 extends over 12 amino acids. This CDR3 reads CASSRQGKPQHF. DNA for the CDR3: TGTGCCAGCAGCCGGCAGGGGAAGCCCCAGCATTTT.

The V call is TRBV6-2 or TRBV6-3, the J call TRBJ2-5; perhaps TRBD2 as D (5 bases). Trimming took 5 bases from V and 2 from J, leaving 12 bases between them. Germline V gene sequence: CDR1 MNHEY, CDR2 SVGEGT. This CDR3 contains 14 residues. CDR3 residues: CASSNGLAQETQYF. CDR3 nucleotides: TGTGCCAGCAGTAATGGGCTAGCACAAGAGACCCAGTACTTC.

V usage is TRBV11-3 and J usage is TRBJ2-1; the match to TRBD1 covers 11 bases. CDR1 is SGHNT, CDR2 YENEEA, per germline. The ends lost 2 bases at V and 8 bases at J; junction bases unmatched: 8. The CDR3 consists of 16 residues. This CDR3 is CASSLSGDRGVDEQFF. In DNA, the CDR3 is TGTGCCAGCAGCTTATCGGGGGACAGGGGGGTCGATGAGCAGTTCTTC.

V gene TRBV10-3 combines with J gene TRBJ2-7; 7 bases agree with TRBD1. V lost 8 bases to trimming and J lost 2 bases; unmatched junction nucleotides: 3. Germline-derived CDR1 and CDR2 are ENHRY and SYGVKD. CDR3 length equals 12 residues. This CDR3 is CAIGDRAYEQYF. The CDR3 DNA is TGTGCCATCGGGGACAGAGCCTACGAGCAGTACTTC.

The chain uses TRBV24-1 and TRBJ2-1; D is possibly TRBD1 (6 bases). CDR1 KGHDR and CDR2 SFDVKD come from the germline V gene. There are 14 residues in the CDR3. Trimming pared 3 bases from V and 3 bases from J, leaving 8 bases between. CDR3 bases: TGTGCCACCAGTGATGAGGACAGCTACAATGAGCAGTTCTTC. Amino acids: CATSDEDSYNEQFF.

The CDR3 sequence is CASSGRDNNGYTF. CDR3 coding DNA: TGTGCCAGCAGCGGCCGGGACAATAATGGCTACACCTTC. V gene TRBV5-4 combines with J gene TRBJ1-2; TRBD1 is a possible D gene (6 bases). Germline V lookup: CDR1 SGHNT, CDR2 YYREEE (reference sequence). V was clipped by 4 bases and J by 6 bases, with 13 bases between them. The CDR3 covers 13 residues.

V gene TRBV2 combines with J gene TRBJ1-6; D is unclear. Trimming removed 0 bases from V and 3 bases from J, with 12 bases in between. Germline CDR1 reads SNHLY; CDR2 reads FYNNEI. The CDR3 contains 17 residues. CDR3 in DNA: TGTGCCAGCAGTGAAGCGGCCAGCGGATTCTATAATTCACCCCTCCACTTT. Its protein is CASSEAASGFYNSPLHF.

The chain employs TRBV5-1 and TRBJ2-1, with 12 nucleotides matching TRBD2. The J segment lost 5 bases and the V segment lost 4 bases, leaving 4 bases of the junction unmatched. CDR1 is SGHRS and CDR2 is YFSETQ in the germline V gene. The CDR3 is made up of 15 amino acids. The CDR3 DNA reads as TGCGCCAGCAGCGCGGGACTAGCGGGCAACAATGAGCAGTTCTTC. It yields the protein CASSAGLAGNNEQFF.

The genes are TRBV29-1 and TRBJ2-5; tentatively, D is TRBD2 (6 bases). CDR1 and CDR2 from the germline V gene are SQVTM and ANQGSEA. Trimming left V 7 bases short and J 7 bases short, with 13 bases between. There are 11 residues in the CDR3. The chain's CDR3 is CSGGVGGTQYF. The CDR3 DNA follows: TGCAGCGGAGGCGTCGGGGGGACCCAGTACTTC.

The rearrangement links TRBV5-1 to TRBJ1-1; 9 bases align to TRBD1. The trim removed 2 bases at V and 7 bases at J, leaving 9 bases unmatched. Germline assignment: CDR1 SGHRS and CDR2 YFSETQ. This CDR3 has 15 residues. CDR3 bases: TGCGCCAGCAGCTTCGGGACAGGGCAAGAAGTTGAAGCTTTCTTT. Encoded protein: CASSFGTGQEVEAFF.

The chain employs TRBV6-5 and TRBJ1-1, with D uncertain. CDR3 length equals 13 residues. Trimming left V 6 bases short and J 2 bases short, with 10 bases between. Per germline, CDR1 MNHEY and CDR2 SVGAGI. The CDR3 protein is CASSHGPNTEAFF. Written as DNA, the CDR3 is TGTGCCAGCAGCCACGGTCCAAACACTGAAGCTTTCTTT.

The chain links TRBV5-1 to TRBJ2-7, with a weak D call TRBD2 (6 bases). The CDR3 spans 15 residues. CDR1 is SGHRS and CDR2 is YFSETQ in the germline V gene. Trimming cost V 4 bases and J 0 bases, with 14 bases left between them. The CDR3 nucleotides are TGCGCCAGCAGCGCCCCGGGACTCCCCTCCTACGAGCAGTACTTC. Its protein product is CASSAPGLPSYEQYF.

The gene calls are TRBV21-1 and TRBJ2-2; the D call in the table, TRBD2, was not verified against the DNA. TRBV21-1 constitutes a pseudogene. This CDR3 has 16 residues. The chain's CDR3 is CASSKQRGTNTGELFF. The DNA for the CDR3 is TGTGCCAGCAGCAAACAGCGCGGCACTAACACCGGGGAGCTGTTTTTT.

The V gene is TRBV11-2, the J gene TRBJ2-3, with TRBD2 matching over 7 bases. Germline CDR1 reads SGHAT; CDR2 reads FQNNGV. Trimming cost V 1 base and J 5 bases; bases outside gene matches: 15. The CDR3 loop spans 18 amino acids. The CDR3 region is CASSLGAASGAFGDTQYF. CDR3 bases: TGTGCCAGCAGCTTAGGGGCGGCGAGCGGGGCGTTTGGAGATACGCAGTATTTT.